This T cell receptor (beta chain) was sequenced for a study of shared clonotypes between healthy human individuals. In regard to this clone: Its antigen is undetermined.

Naive CD8 cells, CD45RO-negative and positively selected for CCR7, excluded terminally differentiated effector memory CD45RA+ cells. Sequencing used immunoSEQ multiplex PCR; TCRdb keeps in-frame clones, though not all of them. The data show about 2.2 million clones, around 93% seen once. Study outcomes and limitations: Researchers found naive subsets generally carried larger estimated richness than memory subsets.

Germline-derived CDR1 and CDR2 are SQVTM and ANQGSEA. This CDR3 has 15 residues. Trimming cost V 4 bases and J 6 bases; bases outside gene matches: 9. Source material: naive CD8+ T cells from PBMCs. The chain couples TRBV29-1 to TRBJ2-3; TRBD2 matches 11 bases. This receptor was taken from a man aged 18 to 29 in good health. Some clones in this sample may be carry-over from other donors' samples. The CDR3 coding sequence is TGCAGCGTTGCCCACACTAGCGGGAGTATGGATACGCAGTATTTT. It codes for CSVAHTSGSMDTQYF.